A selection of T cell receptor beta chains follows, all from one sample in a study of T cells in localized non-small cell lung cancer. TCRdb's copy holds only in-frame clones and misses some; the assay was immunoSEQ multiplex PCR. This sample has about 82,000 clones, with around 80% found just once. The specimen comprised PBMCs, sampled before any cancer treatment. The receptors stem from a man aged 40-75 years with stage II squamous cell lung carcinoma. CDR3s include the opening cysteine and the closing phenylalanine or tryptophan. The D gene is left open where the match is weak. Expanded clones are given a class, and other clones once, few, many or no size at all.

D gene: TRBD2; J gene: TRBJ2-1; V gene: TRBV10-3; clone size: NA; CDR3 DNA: TGTGCCATCAGCAGCTATGGCCACCGGGGACTAGCGCAGAACAATGAGCAGTTCTTC; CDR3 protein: CAISSYGHRGLAQNNEQFF
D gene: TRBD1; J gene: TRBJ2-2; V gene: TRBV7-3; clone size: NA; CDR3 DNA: TGTGCCAGCAGCCCTCGGGACAGGGTGGGCACCGGGGAGCTGTTTTTT; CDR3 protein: CASSPRDRVGTGELFF
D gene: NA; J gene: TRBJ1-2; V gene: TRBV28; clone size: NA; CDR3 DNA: TGTGCCAGCAGTTTAAAGGGGTATGGCTACACCTTC; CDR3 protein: CASSLKGYGYTF
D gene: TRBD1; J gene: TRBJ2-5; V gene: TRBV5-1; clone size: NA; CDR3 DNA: TGCGCCAGCACACACAGGGGACCGGACGAAGAGACCCAGTACTTC; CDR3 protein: CASTHRGPDEETQYF
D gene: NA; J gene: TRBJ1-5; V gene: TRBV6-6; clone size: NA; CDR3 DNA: TGTGCCAGCAGTTACCCTGTAGGAAGCAATCAGCCCCAGCATTTT; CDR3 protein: CASSYPVGSNQPQHF
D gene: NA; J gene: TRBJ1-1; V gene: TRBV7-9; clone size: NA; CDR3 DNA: TGTGCCAGCAGCTTAACCCCCCGCAGCACTGAAGCTTTCTTT; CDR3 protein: CASSLTPRSTEAFF
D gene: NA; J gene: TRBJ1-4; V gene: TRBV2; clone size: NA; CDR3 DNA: TGTGCCAGCAGTGGGAGAAATAATGAAAAACTGTTTTTT; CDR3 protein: CASSGRNNEKLFF
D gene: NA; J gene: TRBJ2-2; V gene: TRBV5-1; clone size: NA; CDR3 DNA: TGCGCCAGCAGCTTGGATGGCAGGGACACCGGGGAGCTGTTTTTT; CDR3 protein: CASSLDGRDTGELFF
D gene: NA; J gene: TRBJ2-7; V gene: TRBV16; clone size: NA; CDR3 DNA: TGTGCCAGCAGCCAGAATAGCTTTGCCTACGAGCAGTACTTC; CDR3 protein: CASSQNSFAYEQYF
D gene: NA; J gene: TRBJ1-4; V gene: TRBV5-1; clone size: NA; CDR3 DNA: TGCGCCAGCAGACCCGGGCCAGATAATGAAAAACTGTTTTTT; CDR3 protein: CASRPGPDNEKLFF
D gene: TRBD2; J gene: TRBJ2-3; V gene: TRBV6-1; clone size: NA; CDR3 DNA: TGTGCCACCCTCAGCGGGGGGGCCGTCACAGATACGCAGTATTTT; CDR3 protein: CATLSGGAVTDTQYF
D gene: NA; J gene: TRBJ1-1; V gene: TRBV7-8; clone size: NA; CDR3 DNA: TGTGCCAGCAGCTTGCGGCAAACCGTTGGGAACACTGAAGCTTTCTTT; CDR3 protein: CASSLRQTVGNTEAFF
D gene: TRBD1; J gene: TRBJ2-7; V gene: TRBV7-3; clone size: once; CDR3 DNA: TGTGCCAGCAGCTTAATAGGGACAGGGGTAATCAACGAGCAGTACTTC; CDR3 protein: CASSLIGTGVINEQYF
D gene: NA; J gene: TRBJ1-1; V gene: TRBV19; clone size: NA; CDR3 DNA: TGTGCCAGTAGTATGACGGGCATACCGAACACTGAAGCTTTCTTT; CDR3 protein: CASSMTGIPNTEAFF
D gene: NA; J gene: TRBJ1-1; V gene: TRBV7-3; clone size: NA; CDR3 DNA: TGTGCCAGCAGCCCCACAGGGAATTCTAACACTGAAGCTTTCTTT; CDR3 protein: CASSPTGNSNTEAFF
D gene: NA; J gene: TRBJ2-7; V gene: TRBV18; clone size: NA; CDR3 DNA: TGTGCCAGCTCACCACAAGCGGGCCCGGCCTCAGAGCAGTACTTC; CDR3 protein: CASSPQAGPASEQYF
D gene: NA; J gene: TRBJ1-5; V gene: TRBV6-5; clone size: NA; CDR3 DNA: TGTGCCAGCAGTCGGGATGGGTGGCAGCCCCAGCATTTT; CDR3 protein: CASSRDGWQPQHF
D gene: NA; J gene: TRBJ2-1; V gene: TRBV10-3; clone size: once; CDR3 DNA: TGTGCCATCAGTGAAAGGGGCAGGTTGAAGGGAGAGAGAGACTACAATGAGCAGTTCTTC; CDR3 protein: CAISERGRLKGERDYNEQFF
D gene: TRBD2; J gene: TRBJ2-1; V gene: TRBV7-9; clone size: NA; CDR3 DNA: TGTGCCAGCAGCTTGAGCGGGGGGGCGATTGAGCAGTTCTTC; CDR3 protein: CASSLSGGAIEQFF
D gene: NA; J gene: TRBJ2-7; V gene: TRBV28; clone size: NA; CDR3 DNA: TGTGCCAGCAGCACACATCCCGACAGACCCTACGAGCAGTACTTC; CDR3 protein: CASSTHPDRPYEQYF
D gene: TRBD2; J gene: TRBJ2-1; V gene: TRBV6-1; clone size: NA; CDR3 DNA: TGTGCCAGCAGTGCCGGGACTAGCGGGAGGTTTGGTGAGCAGTTCTTC; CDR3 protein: CASSAGTSGRFGEQFF
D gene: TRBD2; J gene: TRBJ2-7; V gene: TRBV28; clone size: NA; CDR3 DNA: TGTGCCAGCAGCCCCTTGACTAGCGGGGGTTTCGGCGAGCAGTACTTC; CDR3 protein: CASSPLTSGGFGEQYF
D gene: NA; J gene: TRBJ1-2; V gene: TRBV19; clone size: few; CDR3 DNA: TGTGCCAGTAACACGGCTAACTATGGCTACACCTTC; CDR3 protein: CASNTANYGYTF
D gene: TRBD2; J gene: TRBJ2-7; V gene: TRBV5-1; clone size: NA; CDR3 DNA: TGCGCCAGCACCCTAGCGGGAGCCTACGAGCAGTACTTC; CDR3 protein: CASTLAGAYEQYF
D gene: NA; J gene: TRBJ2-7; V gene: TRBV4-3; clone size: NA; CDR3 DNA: TGCGCCAGCAGCCAACGCGTCTCCCTCGACGGTTATGCCTACGAGCAGTACTTC; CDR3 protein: CASSQRVSLDGYAYEQYF
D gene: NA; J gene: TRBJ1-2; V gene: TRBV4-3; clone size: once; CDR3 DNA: TGCGCCAGCAGCCAAGATAGGGGGGGCGCGCATGGCTACACCTTC; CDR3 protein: CASSQDRGGAHGYTF
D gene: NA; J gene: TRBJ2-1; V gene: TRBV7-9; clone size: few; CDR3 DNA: TGTGCCAGCAGCCAGATCGGACAGACGAATTCTAGGGACAATGAGCAGTTCTTC; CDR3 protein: CASSQIGQTNSRDNEQFF
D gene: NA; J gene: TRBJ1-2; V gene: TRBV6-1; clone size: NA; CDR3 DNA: TGTGCCAGCAGTTCCAGGGTCATTAACTATGGCTACACCTTC; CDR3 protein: CASSSRVINYGYTF
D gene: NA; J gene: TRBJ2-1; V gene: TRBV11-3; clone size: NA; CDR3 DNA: TGTGCCAGCAGCTTAGGTTGGGGGGGGCACAATGAGCAGTTCTTC; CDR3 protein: CASSLGWGGHNEQFF
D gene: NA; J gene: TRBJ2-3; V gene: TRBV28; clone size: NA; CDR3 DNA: TGTGCCAGCAGTTTTAGACAGAGCACAGATACGCAGTATTTT; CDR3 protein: CASSFRQSTDTQYF
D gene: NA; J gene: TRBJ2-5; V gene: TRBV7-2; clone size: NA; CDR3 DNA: TGTGCCAGCAGCTTAGCAGGGATTCAAGAGACCCAGTACTTC; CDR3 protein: CASSLAGIQETQYF
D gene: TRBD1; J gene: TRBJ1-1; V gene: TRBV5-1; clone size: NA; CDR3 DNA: TGCGCCAGCAGCCTCGGACAGGTAGGGAACACTGAAGCTTTCTTT; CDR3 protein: CASSLGQVGNTEAFF
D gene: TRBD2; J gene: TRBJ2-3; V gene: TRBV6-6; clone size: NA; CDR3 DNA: TGTGCCAGTGGACTAGCGGCAGATACGCAGTATTTT; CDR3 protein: CASGLAADTQYF
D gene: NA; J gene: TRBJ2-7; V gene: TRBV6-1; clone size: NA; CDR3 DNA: TGTGCCAGCAATTCACAAAATAGCGAGCAGTACTTC; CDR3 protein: CASNSQNSEQYF
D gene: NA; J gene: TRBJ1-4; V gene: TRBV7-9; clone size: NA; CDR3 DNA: TGTGCCAGCAACCTAGTCAAGGGTGAAAAACTGTTTTTT; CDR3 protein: CASNLVKGEKLFF
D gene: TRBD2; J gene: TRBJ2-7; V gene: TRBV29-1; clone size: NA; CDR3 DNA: TGCAGCGTTGAAGATCCACGCGGGGGGGAAGTCTACGAGCAGTACTTC; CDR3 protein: CSVEDPRGGEVYEQYF
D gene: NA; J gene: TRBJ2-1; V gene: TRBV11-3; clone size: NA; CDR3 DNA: TGTGCCAGCAGCTTAGCGTCAGGAAATGAGCAGTTCTTC; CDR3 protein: CASSLASGNEQFF
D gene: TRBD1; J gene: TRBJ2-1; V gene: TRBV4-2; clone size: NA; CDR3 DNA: TGTGCCAGCAGCCAAGATTGGACAGGGGGCTCAGTCTATGAGCAGTTCTTC; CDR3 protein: CASSQDWTGGSVYEQFF
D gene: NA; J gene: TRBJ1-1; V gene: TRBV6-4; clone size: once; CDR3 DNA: TGTGCCAGCAGTGCCCAAATAAGGAACACTGAAGCTTTCTTT; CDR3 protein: CASSAQIRNTEAFF
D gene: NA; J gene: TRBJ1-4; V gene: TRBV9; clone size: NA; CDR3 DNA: TGTGCCAGCAGCGTAGAGGGAACAGATTTTGAAAAACTGTTTTTT; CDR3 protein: CASSVEGTDFEKLFF
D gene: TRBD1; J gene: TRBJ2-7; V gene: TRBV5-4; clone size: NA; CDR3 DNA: TGTGCCAGCAGCGCACGGACAGGCATGAACGAGCAGTACTTC; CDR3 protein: CASSARTGMNEQYF
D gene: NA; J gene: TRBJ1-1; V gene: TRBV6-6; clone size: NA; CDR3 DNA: TGTGCCAGCAGTCCTCGGACGGGGCCGGGAACTGAAGCTTTCTTT; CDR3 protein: CASSPRTGPGTEAFF
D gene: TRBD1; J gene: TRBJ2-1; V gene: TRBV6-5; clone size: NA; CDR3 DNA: TGTGCCAGCAGTTTTAACAGGGGGGACAATGAGCAGTTCTTC; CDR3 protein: CASSFNRGDNEQFF
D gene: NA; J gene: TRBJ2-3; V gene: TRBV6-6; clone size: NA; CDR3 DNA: TGTGCCAGCTTCGAGGGCACAGATACGCAGTATTTT; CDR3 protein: CASFEGTDTQYF
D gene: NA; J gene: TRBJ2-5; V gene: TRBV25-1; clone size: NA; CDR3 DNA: TGTGCCAGCCGACCCGGGGCCCAAGAGACCCAGTACTTC; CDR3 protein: CASRPGAQETQYF
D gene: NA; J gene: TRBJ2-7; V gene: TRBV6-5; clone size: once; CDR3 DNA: TGTGCCAGCAGTTACTCGAAGGGGCTTCCCTACGAGCAGTACTTC; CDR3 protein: CASSYSKGLPYEQYF
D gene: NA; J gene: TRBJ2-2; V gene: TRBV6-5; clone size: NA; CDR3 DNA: TGTGCCAGCAGTTACTCGTCTCAGCTAAACACCGGGGAGCTGTTTTTT; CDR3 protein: CASSYSSQLNTGELFF